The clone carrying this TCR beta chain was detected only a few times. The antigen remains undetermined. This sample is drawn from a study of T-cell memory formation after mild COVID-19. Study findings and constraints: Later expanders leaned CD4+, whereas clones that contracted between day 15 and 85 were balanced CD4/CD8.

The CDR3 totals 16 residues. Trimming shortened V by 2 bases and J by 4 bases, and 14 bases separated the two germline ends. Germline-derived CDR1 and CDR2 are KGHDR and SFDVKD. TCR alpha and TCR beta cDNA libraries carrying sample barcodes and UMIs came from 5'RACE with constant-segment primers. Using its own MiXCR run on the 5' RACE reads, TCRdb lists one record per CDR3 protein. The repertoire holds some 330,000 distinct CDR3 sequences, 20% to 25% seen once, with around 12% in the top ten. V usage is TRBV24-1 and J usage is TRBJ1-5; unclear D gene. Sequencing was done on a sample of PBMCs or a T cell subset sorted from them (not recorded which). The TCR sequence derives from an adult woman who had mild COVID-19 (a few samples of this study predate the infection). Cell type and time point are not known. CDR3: CATSDSAGRDNQPQHF. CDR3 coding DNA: TGTGCCACCAGTGATTCGGCCGGGAGAGATAATCAGCCCCAGCATTTT.